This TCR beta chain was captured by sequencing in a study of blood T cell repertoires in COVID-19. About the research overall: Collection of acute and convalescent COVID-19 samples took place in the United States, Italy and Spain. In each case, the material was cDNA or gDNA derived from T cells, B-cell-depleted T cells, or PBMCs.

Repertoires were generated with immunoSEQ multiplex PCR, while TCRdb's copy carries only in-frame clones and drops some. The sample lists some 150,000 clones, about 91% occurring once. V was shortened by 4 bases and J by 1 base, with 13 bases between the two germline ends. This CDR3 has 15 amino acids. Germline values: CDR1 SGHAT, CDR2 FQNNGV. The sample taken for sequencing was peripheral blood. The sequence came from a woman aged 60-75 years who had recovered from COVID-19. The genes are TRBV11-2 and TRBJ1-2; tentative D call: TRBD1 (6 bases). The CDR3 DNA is TGTGCCAGCAGCTCGAGACAACAGGGTAACTATGGCTACACCTTC. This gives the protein CASSSRQQGNYGYTF.